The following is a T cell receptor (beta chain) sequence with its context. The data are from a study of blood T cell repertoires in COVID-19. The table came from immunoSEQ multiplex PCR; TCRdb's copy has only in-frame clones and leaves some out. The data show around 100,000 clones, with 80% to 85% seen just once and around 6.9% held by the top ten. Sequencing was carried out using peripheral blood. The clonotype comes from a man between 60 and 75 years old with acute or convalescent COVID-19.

The DNA of the CDR3 is TGTGCCAGCAGCCAGGTTAGCGAGACCCAGTACTTC. Its protein product is CASSQVSETQYF. V and J are TRBV3-1 (or the pseudogene TRBV3-2) and TRBJ2-5; D uncertain. This CDR3 comprises 12 residues. Trimming removed 3 bases at V and 5 bases at J, with 7 bases between. Germline V gene lookup returns CDR1 LGHDT and CDR2 YNNKEL (reference sequence).